A single sample gave rise to the 24 T cell receptor beta chains below, sequenced in a study of cytomegalovirus exposure and HLA in healthy donors. The study ran its PCR with 60 Vbeta and 13 Jbeta primers. The repertoire was sequenced with immunoSEQ multiplex PCR; TCRdb's copy has only in-frame clones and lacks some. The sample shows 100,000 to 150,000 clones, 80% of them seen only once. Material for sequencing was PBMCs. The receptors were gathered from a man in his thirties or forties in good health and CMV-seropositive.

V usage is TRBV19 and J usage is TRBJ1-5; no clear D gene. Trimming pared 6 bases from V and 4 bases from J, leaving 16 bases between. The germline CDR1 and CDR2 sequences are LNHDA and SQIVND (reference sequence). CDR3 length: 15 residues. This chain's CDR3 is CASSLLYESNQPQHF. CDR3 DNA sequence: TGTGCCAGTAGCCTACTTTATGAGAGTAATCAGCCCCAGCATTTT. The full variable domain, with the rest looked up from reference TRBV19 and TRBJ1-5, is DGGITQSPKYLFRKEGQNVTLSCEQNLNHDAMYWYRQDPGQGLRLIYYSQIVNDFQKGDIAEGYSVSREKKESFPLTVTSAQKNPTAFYLCASSLLYESNQPQHFGDGTRLSIL.

The chain carries TRBV19 and TRBJ1-4; 8 bases are a match to TRBD1. Germline V gives CDR1 LNHDA, CDR2 SQIVND (reference sequence). This CDR3 region has 16 residues. Trimming removed 3 bases from V and 0 bases from J; junction bases left unmatched: 3. This CDR3 is CASSIGQGSTNEKLFF. The DNA for the CDR3 is TGTGCCAGTAGTATTGGACAGGGTTCAACTAATGAAAAACTGTTTTTT.

This clone was seen a single time. The V gene is TRBV15, the J gene TRBJ1-6; TRBD1 is a possible D gene (6 bases). The CDR3 consists of 14 residues. Germline V gene data show CDR1 as LNHNV and CDR2 as YYDKDF (reference sequence). Trimming took 0 bases from V and 15 from J, leaving 15 bases between them. The CDR3 DNA is TGTGCCACCAGCAGAGATGGGGGGGCCCCCTACCTCCACTTT. Translated: CATSRDGGAPYLHF. The complete variable domain, with remaining parts taken from reference TRBV15 and TRBJ1-6, reads DAMVIQNPRYQVTQFGKPVTLSCSQTLNHNVMYWYQQKSSQAPKLLFHYYDKDFNNEADTPDNFQSRRPNTSFCFLDIRSPGLGDTAMYLCATSRDGGAPYLHFGNGTRLTVT.

The rearrangement joins TRBV28 to TRBJ2-1; possible D gene TRBD1, 5 bases. V was pared by 7 bases and J by 8 bases, with 21 bases between. The CDR3 extends over 15 amino acids. CDR1 and CDR2 (germline): MDHEN, SYDVKM. CDR3 DNA sequence: TGTGCCAGCACGGAGAGACAGTATCAGTACGATGAGCAGTTCTTC. It yields the protein CASTERQYQYDEQFF. The full variable domain, with the rest looked up from reference TRBV28 and TRBJ2-1, is DVKVTQSSRYLVKRTGEKVFLECVQDMDHENMFWYRQDPGLGLRLIYFSYDVKMKEKGDIPEGYSVSREKKERFSLILESASTNQTSMYLCASTERQYQYDEQFFGPGTRLTVL.

This chain uses TRBV27 with TRBJ2-1; D unclear. CDR1 and CDR2 (germline): MNHEY, SMNVEV (reference sequence). There are 15 residues in the CDR3. The ends were cut back, 8 bases at V and 0 bases at J, with 14 bases in the middle. CDR3 region: CASAPAASSYNEQFF. CDR3 sequence (DNA): TGTGCCAGCGCCCCTGCCGCGAGCTCCTACAATGAGCAGTTCTTC.

V gene TRBV1 combines with J gene TRBJ2-3; the table's D call, TRBD2, was not checked against the DNA. TRBV1 is assigned pseudogene status. The CDR3 has 20 residues. The CDR3 spells CTSSQINQSQRGGIRDTQYF. The CDR3 DNA sequence: TGCACCAGCAGCCAGATAAACCAATCCCAGCGGGGGGGTATAAGAGATACGCAGTATTTT.

This clone was picked up one time. The J gene is TRBJ1-2, the V gene TRBV10-1; 8 nucleotides match TRBD1. V was pared by 6 bases and J by 4 bases, with 7 bases of the junction left unmatched. The CDR3 sequence is 14 residues long. Germline V gene lookup returns CDR1 WNHNN and CDR2 SYGVQD (reference sequence). The DNA of the CDR3 is TGCGCCAGCAGCCCAGGGGGCAGGAGCTATGGCTACACCTTC. Encoded protein: CASSPGGRSYGYTF.

As for this clone: At one of its ends the junction is not consistent with the germline gene, which may arise from a read error. V usage is TRBV6-4 and J usage is TRBJ2-5; possible D gene TRBD2, 6 bases. Germline assignment: CDR1 MRHNA and CDR2 SNTAGT. The CDR3 runs to 12 residues. CDR3 in amino acids: CASRDYSGTQYF. The CDR3 DNA is TGTGCCAGCAGGGACTACTCAGGGACCCAGTACTTC.

The gene calls are TRBV13 and TRBJ2-2; D remains ambiguous. CDR3 size: 14 residues. Trimming stripped 8 bases from V and 0 bases from J, with 10 bases between. Germline loops: CDR1 PRHDT, CDR2 FYEKMQ (reference sequence). CDR3 region: CASCRRTNTGELFF. Here the CDR3 DNA reads TGTGCCAGCTGTCGCAGGACGAACACCGGGGAGCTGTTTTTT.

The genes are TRBV5-6 and TRBJ1-2, with D perhaps TRBD1 (6 bases). The CDR3 is 15 amino acids. Germline V gene sequence: CDR1 SGHDT, CDR2 YYEEEE. V lost 6 bases and J lost 6, with 21 bases in between. The CDR3 nucleotides read TGTGCCAGCACCTTTGGCATGGGGGGGCTCGATGGCTACACCTTC. Residues: CASTFGMGGLDGYTF.

This clone was seen once. The chain recombines TRBV6-5 with TRBJ1-1; 7 bases match TRBD1. Germline trimming cut 2 bases from V and 7 bases from J; bases unmatched to any gene: 7. The CDR3 loop spans 14 amino acids. Germline CDR1 reads MNHEY; CDR2 reads SVGAGI. CDR3 loop: CASSYKGQDIEAFF. For the CDR3, the DNA is TGTGCCAGCAGTTACAAAGGACAGGACATTGAAGCTTTCTTT.

This chain connects TRBV10-2 to TRBJ2-1; possible D gene TRBD1, 6 bases. Between the trimmed V and J ends, which lost 5 bases and 11 bases, there was a span of 25 bases. Germline CDR1 reads WSHSY; CDR2 reads SAAADI. The CDR3 is 16 amino acids. The CDR3: CASSLRTARLGTQQFF. The CDR3 nucleotides are TGCGCCAGCAGTCTCCGGACAGCCCGACTCGGCACTCAGCAGTTCTTC.

V gene TRBV7-2 combines with J gene TRBJ1-1; 10 bases match TRBD1. The CDR3 runs 13 residues. Germline-derived CDR1 and CDR2 are SGHTA and FQGNSA. V gave up 5 bases and J gave up 10 bases; unmatched junction bases: 7. CDR3 in amino acids: CASSIRQGAGAFF. The CDR3, as DNA: TGTGCCAGCAGCATACGACAGGGGGCAGGAGCTTTCTTT.

J is TRBJ1-2 and V is TRBV19; a possible D gene is TRBD1 (5 bases). The CDR3 extends over 14 amino acids. Germline CDR1 and CDR2: LNHDA and SQIVND (reference sequence). V lost 0 bases and J 3 bases, leaving 8 bases between the germline ends. CDR3 protein: CASSIDRVDYGYTF. The CDR3 DNA reads TGTGCCAGTAGTATAGACAGGGTCGACTATGGCTACACCTTC.

This CDR3 is CATRQGRVGYGYTF. The CDR3 DNA is TGTGCCACAAGACAGGGGAGAGTGGGCTATGGCTACACCTTC. The rearrangement uses TRBV10-3 and TRBJ1-2, with 8 bases identical to TRBD1. The CDR3 has 14 amino acids. Per germline, CDR1 ENHRY and CDR2 SYGVKD. J gave up 4 bases and V 10 bases, and 11 bases lay outside the gene matches.

V gene TRBV4-1 combines with J gene TRBJ1-3, with 7 bases aligning to TRBD1. CDR3 length: 16 residues. Germline values: CDR1 MGHRA, CDR2 YSYEKL. V shed 0 bases, J shed 3 bases, and the junction held 5 bases outside the gene matches. The CDR3 loop is CASSQDEGAGGNTIYF. The CDR3, as DNA: TGCGCCAGCAGCCAAGATGAGGGGGCAGGTGGAAACACCATATATTTT.

The CDR3 nucleotides are TGTGCCAGCAGCAAAGTGGGGGACAACGGAAACACCATATATTTT. This codes for CASSKVGDNGNTIYF. The J gene is TRBJ1-3, the V gene TRBV21-1; the D segment call TRBD1 is taken from the table without a DNA check. TRBV21-1 is a pseudogene segment. The CDR3 consists of 15 residues.

The chain carries TRBV4-1 and TRBJ2-3, with TRBD2 matching over 10 bases. The CDR3 has 16 residues. V dropped 6 bases and J dropped 2; count of bases not matched to a gene: 8. CDR1 and CDR2 (germline): MGHRA, YSYEKL. The CDR3 DNA sequence: TGCGCCAGCAGGCAGGAGAGCGGGGGGGACACAGATACGCAGTATTTT. It codes for CASRQESGGDTDTQYF.

The chain uses TRBV13 and TRBJ2-7; tentatively, D is TRBD1 (6 bases). CDR3 length: 15 amino acids. From germline, CDR1 is PRHDT and CDR2 FYEKMQ (reference sequence). Trimming shortened V by 3 bases and J by 0 bases, and 12 bases separated the two germline ends. In DNA form, the CDR3 reads TGTGCCAGCAGCTTTGGACAGTCAGCCTCCTACGAGCAGTACTTC. Protein sequence: CASSFGQSASYEQYF.

This chain's CDR3 is CASTRLATGELFF. The CDR3 DNA reads TGTGCCAGTACCCGACTAGCTACCGGGGAGCTGTTTTTT. The rearrangement joins TRBV19 to TRBJ2-2; 7 nucleotides align to TRBD2. J was trimmed by 5 bases and V by 7 bases; bases with no gene match: 4. The germline V gene encodes CDR1 LNHDA and CDR2 SQIVND (reference sequence). The CDR3 contains 13 residues.

V and J are TRBV6-1 and TRBJ2-2, with 10 bases matching TRBD1. This CDR3 comprises 15 residues. Germline assignment: CDR1 MNHNS and CDR2 SASEGT. The J segment lost 3 bases and the V segment lost 5 bases, leaving 3 bases of the junction unmatched. The CDR3 DNA sequence: TGTGCCAGCAGTCCGGGGACAGGGGACACCGGGGAGCTGTTTTTT. Translation gives CASSPGTGDTGELFF.

In this sample, this clone turned up once. Distinct nucleotide sequences in the sample also encode this CDR3. The CDR3 bases are TGCGCCAGCAGCCAAGCCCCCAGTTGGAACACTGAAGCTTTCTTT. Protein sequence: CASSQAPSWNTEAFF. V usage is TRBV4-1 and J usage is TRBJ1-1; no clear D. Trimming left V 1 base short and J 1 base short, with 10 bases between. Germline CDR1 and CDR2: MGHRA and YSYEKL. The CDR3 extends over 15 amino acids.

The chain carries TRBV27 and TRBJ1-6; D possibly corresponds to TRBD1 (5 bases). Deletions cut 5 bases from V and 8 bases from J, with 28 bases between. Germline loops: CDR1 MNHEY, CDR2 SMNVEV (reference sequence). The length of the CDR3 is 19 residues. CDR3 nucleotide sequence: TGTGCCAGCAGTAAGACAGCGTTTGTTAGTGAAAACCGCGATTCACCCCTCCACTTT. It specifies CASSKTAFVSENRDSPLHF.

This clone has a handful of counts. The J gene is TRBJ1-1, the V gene TRBV5-1; D may be TRBD1 (5 bases). V dropped 4 bases and J dropped 4 bases, with 11 bases sitting between them. The length of the CDR3 is 13 residues. Germline assignment: CDR1 SGHRS and CDR2 YFSETQ. The CDR3 nucleotides read TGCGCCAGCAGCACTGGGGGGGGCACTGAAGCTTTCTTT. This codes for CASSTGGGTEAFF.